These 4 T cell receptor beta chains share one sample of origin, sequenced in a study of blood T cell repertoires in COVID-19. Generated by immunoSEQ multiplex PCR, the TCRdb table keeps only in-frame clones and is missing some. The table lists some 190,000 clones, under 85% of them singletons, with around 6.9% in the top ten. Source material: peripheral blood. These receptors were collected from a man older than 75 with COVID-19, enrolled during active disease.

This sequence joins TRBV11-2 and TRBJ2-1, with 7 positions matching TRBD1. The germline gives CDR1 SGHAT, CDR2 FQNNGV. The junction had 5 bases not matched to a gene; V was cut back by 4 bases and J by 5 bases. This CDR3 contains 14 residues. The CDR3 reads CASSSRTGDNEQFF. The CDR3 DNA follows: TGTGCCAGCAGCTCCCGGACAGGAGACAATGAGCAGTTCTTC.

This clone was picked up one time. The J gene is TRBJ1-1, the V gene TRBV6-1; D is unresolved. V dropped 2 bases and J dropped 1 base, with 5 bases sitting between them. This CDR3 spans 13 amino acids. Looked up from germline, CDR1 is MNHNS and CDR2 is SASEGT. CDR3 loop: CASSEYWNTEAFF. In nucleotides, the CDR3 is TGTGCCAGCAGTGAATATTGGAACACTGAAGCTTTCTTT.

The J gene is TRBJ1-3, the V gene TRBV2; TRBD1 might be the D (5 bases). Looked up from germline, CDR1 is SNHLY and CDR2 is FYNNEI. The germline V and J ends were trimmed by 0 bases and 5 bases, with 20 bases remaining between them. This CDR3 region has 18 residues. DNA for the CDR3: TGTGCCAGCAGTGAAGCGCCCCCCTGGGACTTAGGAAGAAACACCATATATTTT. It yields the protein CASSEAPPWDLGRNTIYF.

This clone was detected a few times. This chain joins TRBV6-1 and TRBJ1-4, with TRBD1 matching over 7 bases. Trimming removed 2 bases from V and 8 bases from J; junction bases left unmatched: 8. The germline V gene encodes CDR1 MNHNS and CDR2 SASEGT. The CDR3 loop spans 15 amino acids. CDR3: CASSESPGGREKLFF. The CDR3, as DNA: TGTGCCAGCAGTGAAAGCCCAGGGGGGAGGGAAAAACTGTTTTTT.